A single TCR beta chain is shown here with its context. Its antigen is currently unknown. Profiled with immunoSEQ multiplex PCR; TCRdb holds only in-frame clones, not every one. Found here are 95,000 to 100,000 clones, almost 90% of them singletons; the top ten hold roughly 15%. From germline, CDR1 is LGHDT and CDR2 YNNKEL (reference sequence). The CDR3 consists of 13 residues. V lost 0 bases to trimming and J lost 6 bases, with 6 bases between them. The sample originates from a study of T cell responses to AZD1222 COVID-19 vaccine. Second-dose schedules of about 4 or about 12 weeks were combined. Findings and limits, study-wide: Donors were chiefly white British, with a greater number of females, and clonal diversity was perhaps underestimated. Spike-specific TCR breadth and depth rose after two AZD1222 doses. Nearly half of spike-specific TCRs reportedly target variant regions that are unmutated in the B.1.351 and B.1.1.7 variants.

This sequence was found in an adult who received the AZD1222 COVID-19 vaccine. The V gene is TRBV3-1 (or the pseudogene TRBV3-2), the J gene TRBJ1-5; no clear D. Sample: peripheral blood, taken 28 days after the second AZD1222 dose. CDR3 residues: CASSQDLRQPQHF. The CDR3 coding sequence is TGTGCCAGCAGCCAAGATCTGCGTCAGCCCCAGCATTTT.